This T cell receptor beta chain was retrieved from a study of tumor-infiltrating lymphocytes in oesophageal squamous cell carcinoma. In this sample, this clonotype turned up many times. The CDR3 is 18 amino acids. The J segment lost 1 base and the V segment lost 2 bases, leaving 10 bases of the junction unmatched. Germline V gene sequence: CDR1 MNHNS, CDR2 SASEGT. A single record per CDR3 protein comes from TCRdb applying MiXCR to the PCR reads. The sample has about 12,000 distinct CDR3 sequences; about 55% are singletons. Material for sequencing was esophageal tumor tissue. The receptor was isolated from a female donor with esophageal squamous cell carcinoma. The chain employs TRBV6-1 and TRBJ2-5, with 10 bases identical to TRBD2. The CDR3 bases are TGTGCCAGCAGTGAATGGCCTAGCGGGAGCGGGATCCAAGAGACCCAGTACTTC. Translation gives CASSEWPSGSGIQETQYF.